This T cell receptor beta chain was sequenced for a study of regulatory T cells in long-lasting Graves disease. Time point: newly diagnosed GD, antithyroid drugs for less than 3 months. After RNA was extracted from PBMCs, the TCR library was made from it. Guidelines of the American Thyroid Association were used to diagnose Graves' disease. This clonotype was found many times. Arm-PCR of CDR3 regions and iRepertoire HTBI primers were used to build TCR beta libraries. Each CDR3 protein is one row after TCRdb ran MiXCR on the multiplex PCR reads. Here the sample spans 540,000 or so distinct CDR3 sequences, approximately 12% being singletons. The same sample was also studied in work on T cells in Graves' hyperthyroidism and ophthalmopathy. Per that study: During a first-round RT-PCR of the TCR CDR3, the HTBI primer set was used.

This receptor was identified in a young man with Graves disease. This sample comprised peripheral blood mononuclear cells (PBMCs), obtained at new diagnosis, from a patient treated with antithyroid drugs.

The CDR3 loop is CSATLAGRNEKLFF. CDR3 DNA: TGCAGTGCTACTCTGGCAGGGCGGAATGAAAAACTGTTTTTT. The chain employs TRBV20-1 and TRBJ1-4, with D tentatively TRBD1 (5 bases). Germline lookup yields CDR1 DFQATT and CDR2 SNEGSKA (reference sequence). This CDR3 spans 14 amino acids. The germline V and J ends were trimmed by 4 bases and 5 bases, with 14 bases remaining between them.